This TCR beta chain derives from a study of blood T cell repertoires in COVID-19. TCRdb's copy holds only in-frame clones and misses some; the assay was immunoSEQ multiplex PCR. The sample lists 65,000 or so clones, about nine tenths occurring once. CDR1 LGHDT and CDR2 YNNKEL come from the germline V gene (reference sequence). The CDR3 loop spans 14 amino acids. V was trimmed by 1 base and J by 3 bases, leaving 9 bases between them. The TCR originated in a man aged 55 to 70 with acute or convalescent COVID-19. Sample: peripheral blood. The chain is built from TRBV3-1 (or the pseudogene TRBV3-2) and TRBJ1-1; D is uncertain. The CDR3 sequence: CASSQGAWDTEAFF. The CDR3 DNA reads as TGTGCCAGCAGCCAAGGGGCCTGGGACACTGAAGCTTTCTTT.